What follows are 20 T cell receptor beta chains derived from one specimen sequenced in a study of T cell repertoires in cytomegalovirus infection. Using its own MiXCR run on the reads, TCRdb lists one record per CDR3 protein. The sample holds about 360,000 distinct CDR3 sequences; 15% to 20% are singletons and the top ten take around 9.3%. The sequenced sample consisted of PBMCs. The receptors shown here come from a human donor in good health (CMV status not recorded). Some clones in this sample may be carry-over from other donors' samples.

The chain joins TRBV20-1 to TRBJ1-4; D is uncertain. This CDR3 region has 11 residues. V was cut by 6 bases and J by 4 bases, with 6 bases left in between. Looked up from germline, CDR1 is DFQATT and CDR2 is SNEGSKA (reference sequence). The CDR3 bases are TGCAGTGCCCATTATAATGAAAAACTGTTTTTT. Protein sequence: CSAHYNEKLFF.

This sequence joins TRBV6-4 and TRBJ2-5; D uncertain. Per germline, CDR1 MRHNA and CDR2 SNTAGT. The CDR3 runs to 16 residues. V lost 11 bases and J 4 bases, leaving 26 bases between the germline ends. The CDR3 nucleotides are TGTGCCCCTGGGCCTCGCCCGGGTCAGTGCGGAGAGACCCAGTACTTC. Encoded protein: CAPGPRPGQCGETQYF.

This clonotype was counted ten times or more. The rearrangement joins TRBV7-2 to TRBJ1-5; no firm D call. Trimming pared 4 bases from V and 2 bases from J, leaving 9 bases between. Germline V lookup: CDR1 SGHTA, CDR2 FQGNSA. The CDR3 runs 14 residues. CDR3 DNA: TGTGCCAGCAGCTGGGTTGGGGGCAATCAGCCCCAGCATTTT. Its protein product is CASSWVGGNQPQHF. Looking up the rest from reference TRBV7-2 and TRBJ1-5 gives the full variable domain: GAGVSQSPSNKVTEKGKDVELRCDPISGHTALYWYRQSLGQGLEFLIYFQGNSAPDKSGLPSDRFSAERTGGSVSTLTIQRTQQEDSAVYLCASSWVGGNQPQHFGDGTRLSIL.

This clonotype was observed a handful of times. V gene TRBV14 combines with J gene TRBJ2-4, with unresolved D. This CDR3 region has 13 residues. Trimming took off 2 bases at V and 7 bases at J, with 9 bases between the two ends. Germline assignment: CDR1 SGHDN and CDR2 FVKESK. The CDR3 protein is CASSQSLKNIQYF. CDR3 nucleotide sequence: TGTGCCAGCAGCCAAAGCCTGAAGAACATTCAGTACTTC.

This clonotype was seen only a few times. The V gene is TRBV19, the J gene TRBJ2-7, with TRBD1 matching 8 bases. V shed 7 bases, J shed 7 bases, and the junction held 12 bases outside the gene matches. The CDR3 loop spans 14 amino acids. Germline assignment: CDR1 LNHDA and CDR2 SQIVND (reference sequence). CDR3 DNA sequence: TGTGCCAGTACCTCCATGGACAGGGCGGGAGAGCAGTACTTC. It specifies CASTSMDRAGEQYF.

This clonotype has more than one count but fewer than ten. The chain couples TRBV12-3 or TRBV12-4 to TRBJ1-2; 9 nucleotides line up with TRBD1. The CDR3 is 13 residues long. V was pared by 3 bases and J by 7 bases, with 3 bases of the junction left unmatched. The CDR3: CASSLDRGSGYTF. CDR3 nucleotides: TGTGCCAGCAGTTTGGACAGGGGAAGTGGCTACACCTTC.

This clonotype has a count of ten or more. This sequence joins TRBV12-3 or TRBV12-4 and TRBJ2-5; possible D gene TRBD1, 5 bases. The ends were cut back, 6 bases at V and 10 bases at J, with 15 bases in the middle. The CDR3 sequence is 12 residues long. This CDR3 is CASRSPWGDQYF. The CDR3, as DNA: TGTGCCAGCAGGTCCCCTTGGGGCGACCAGTACTTC.

The DNA for the CDR3 is TGTGCCAGCACCACCCGACAGGGGACCTATGGCTACACCTTC. It codes for CASTTRQGTYGYTF. The chain links TRBV6-6 to TRBJ1-2; 8 bases agree with TRBD1. V gave up 7 bases and J gave up 4 bases; unmatched junction bases: 8. Germline CDR1 and CDR2: MNHNY and SVGAGI (reference sequence). CDR3 length equals 14 residues.

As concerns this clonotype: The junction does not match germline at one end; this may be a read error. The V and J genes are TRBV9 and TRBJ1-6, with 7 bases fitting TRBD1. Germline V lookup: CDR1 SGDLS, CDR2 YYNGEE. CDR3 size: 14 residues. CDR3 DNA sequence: TGTGCCAGCAGCGTAACAGGGGATAACTCACCCCTCCACTTT. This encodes CASSVTGDNSPLHF.

This chain's CDR3 is CASSQVHGSEAFF. The DNA of the CDR3 is TGTGCCAGCAGCCAAGTGCACGGGTCTGAAGCTTTCTTT. The chain is built from TRBV3-1 and TRBJ1-1, with D unresolved. The CDR3 is made up of 13 amino acids. V was shortened by 1 base and J by 6 bases, with 9 bases between the two germline ends. Germline CDR1 is LGHDT and CDR2 is YNNKEL (reference sequence).

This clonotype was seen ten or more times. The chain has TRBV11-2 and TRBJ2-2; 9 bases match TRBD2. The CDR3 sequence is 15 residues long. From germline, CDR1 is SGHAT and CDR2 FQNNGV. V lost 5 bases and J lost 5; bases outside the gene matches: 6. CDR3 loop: CASSRGRVATGELFF. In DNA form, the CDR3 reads TGTGCCAGCAGCCGCGGGAGGGTTGCTACCGGGGAGCTGTTTTTT.

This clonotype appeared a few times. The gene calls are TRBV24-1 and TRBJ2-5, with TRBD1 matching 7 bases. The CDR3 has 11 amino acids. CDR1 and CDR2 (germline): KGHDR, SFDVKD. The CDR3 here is CVQGNQETQYF. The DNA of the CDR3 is TGTGTACAGGGGAACCAAGAGACCCAGTACTTC.

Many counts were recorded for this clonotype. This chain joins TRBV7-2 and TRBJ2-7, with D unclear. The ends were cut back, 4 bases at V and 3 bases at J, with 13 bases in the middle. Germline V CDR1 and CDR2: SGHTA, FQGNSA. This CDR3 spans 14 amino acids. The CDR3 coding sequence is TGTGCCAGCAGCTACCGGACCCATGTCTACGAGCAGTACTTC. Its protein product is CASSYRTHVYEQYF.

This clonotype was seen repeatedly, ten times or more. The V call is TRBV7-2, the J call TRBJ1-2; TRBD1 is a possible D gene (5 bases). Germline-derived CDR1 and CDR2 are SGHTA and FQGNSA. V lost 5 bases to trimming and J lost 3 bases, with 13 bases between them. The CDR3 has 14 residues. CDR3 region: CASSVQGVDYGYTF. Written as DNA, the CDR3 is TGTGCCAGCAGCGTCCAGGGTGTCGACTATGGCTACACCTTC.

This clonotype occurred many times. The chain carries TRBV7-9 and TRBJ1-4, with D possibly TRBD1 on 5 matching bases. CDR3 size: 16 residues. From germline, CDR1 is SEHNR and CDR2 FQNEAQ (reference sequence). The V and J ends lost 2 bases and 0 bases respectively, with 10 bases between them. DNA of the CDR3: TGTGCCAGCAGCTTAATGGGACGGGCAACTAATGAAAAACTGTTTTTT. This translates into CASSLMGRATNEKLFF.

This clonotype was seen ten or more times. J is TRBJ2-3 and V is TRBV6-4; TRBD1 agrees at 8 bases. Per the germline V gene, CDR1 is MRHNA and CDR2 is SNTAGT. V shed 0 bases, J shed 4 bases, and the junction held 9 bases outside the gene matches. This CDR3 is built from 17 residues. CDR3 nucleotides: TGTGCCAGCAGTGACTCTCCAGGGGGACAGGACGCAGATACGCAGTATTTT. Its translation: CASSDSPGGQDADTQYF.

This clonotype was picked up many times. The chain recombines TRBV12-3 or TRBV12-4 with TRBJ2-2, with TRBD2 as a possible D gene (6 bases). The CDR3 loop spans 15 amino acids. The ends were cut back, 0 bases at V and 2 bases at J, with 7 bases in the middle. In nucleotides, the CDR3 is TGTGCCAGCAGTTTAGCGGGACTCAACACCGGGGAGCTGTTTTTT. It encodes CASSLAGLNTGELFF.

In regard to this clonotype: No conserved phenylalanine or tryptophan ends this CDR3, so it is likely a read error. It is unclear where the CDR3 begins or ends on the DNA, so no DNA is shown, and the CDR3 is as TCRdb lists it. The chain's CDR3 is CSVERTGSPLFI. This rearrangement joins TRBV29-1 to TRBJ2-1; the table's TRBD1 call for D was not verified on the DNA. The length of the CDR3 is 12 amino acids, counting both ends. Germline CDR1 SQVTM, CDR2 ANQGSEA.

The CDR3 loop is CSAQNLLAGGPAGEQYF. The DNA of the CDR3 is TGCAGTGCTCAGAATCTACTAGCGGGGGGACCCGCCGGCGAGCAGTACTTC. The V and J genes are TRBV20-1 and TRBJ2-7; TRBD2 matches 12 bases. The CDR3 is 17 residues long. V dropped 5 bases and J dropped 6; count of bases not matched to a gene: 17. CDR1 DFQATT and CDR2 SNEGSKA come from the germline V gene (reference sequence).

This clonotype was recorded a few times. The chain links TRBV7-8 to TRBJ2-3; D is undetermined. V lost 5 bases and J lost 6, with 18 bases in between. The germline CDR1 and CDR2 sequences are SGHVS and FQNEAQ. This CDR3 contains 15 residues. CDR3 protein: CASSILVPERDTQYF. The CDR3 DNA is TGTGCCAGCAGCATCCTTGTCCCGGAGAGGGATACGCAGTATTTT.